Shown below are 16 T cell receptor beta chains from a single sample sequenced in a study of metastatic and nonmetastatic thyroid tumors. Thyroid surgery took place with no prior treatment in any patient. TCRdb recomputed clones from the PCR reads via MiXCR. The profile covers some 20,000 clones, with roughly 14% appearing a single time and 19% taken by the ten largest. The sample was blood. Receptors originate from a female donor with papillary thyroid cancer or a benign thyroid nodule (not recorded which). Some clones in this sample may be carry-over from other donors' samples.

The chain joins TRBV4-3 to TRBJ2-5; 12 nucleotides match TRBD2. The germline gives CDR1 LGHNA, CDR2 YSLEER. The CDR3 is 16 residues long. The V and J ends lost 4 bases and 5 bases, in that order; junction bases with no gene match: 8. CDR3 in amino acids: CASSPPCLAGGETQYF. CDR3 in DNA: TGCGCCAGCAGCCCGCCCTGCCTAGCGGGAGGGGAGACCCAGTACTTC.

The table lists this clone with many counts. The CDR3 loop reads CATKRGTGDTQYF. For the CDR3, the DNA is TGTGCCACCAAAAGGGGGACAGGAGATACGCAGTATTTT. The chain links TRBV6-4 to TRBJ2-3; 8 nucleotides agree with TRBD1. CDR3 length equals 13 residues. CDR1 and CDR2 (germline): MRHNA, SNTAGT. J lost 5 bases, V lost 10 bases, and 8 bases had no gene match.

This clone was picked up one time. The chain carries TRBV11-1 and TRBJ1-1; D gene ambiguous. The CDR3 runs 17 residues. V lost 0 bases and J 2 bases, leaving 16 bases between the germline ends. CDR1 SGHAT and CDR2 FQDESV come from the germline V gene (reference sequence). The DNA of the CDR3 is TGTGCCAGCAGCTTAGCCCTCGGGAGAGGGAGCAACACTGAAGCTTTCTTT. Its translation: CASSLALGRGSNTEAFF.

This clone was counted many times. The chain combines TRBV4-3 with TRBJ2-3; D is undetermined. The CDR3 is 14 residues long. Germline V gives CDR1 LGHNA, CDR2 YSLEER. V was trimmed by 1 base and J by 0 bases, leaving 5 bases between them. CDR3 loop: CASSQGLSTDTQYF. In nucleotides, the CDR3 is TGCGCCAGCAGCCAAGGCCTTAGCACAGATACGCAGTATTTT.

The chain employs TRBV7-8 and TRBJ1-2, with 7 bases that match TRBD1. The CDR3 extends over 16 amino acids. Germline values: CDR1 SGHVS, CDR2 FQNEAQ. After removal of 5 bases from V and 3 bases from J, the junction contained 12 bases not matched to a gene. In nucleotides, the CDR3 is TGTGCCAGCAGCAAGAACCGGCAGGGGGGGTACTATGGCTACACCTTC. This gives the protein CASSKNRQGGYYGYTF.

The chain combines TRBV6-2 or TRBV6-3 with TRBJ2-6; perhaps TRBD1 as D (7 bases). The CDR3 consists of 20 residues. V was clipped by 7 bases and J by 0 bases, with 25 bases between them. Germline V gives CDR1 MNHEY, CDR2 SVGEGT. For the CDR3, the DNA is TGTGCCAGCACGGGGGTTCGGACCGGGACAGCATTCTCTGGGGCCAACGTCCTGACTTTC. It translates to CASTGVRTGTAFSGANVLTF.

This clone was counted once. The CDR3 here is CASSLGSGGGQETQYF. The DNA for the CDR3 is TGCGCCAGCAGCTTGGGCTCTGGAGGGGGGCAAGAGACCCAGTACTTC. The chain carries TRBV5-1 and TRBJ2-5; D tentatively fits TRBD1 or TRBD2 (6 bases each). Germline CDR1 reads SGHRS; CDR2 reads YFSETQ. The ends were cut back, 0 bases at V and 2 bases at J, with 14 bases in the middle. The CDR3 contains 16 residues. The full variable domain, rest sourced from reference TRBV5-1 and TRBJ2-5, is KAGVTQTPRYLIKTRGQQVTLSCSPISGHRSVSWYQQTPGQGLQFLFEYFSETQRNKGNFPGRFSGRQFSNSRSEMNVSTLELGDSALYLCASSLGSGGGQETQYFGPGTRLLVL.

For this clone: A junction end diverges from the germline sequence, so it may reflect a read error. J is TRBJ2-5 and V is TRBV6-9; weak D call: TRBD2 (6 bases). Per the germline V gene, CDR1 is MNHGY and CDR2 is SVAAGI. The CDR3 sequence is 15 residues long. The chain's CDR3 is CASRRLVQSQETQYF. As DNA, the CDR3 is TGCGCCAGCAGAAGACTAGTGCAATCACAAGAGACCCAGTACTTC.

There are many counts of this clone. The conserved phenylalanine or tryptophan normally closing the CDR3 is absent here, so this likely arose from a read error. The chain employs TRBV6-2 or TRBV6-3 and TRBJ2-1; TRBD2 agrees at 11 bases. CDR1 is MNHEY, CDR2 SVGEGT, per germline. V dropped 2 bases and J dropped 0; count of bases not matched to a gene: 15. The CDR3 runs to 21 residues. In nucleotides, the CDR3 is TGTGCCAGCAGTTACCCTTTGACGACTAGCGGGGCCGCTTCCTCCTACAATGAGCAGTTCCTC. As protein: CASSYPLTTSGAASSYNEQFL.

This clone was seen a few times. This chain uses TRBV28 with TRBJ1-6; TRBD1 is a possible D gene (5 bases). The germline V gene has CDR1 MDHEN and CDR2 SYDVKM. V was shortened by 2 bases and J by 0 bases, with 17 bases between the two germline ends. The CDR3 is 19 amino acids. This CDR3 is CASSLAGGGISSYNSPLHF. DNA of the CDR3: TGTGCCAGCAGTTTAGCTGGTGGGGGGATCAGCTCCTATAATTCACCCCTCCACTTT.

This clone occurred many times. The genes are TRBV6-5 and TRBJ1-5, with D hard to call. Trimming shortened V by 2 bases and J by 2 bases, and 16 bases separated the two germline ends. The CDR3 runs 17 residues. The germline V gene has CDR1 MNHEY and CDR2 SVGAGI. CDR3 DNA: TGTGCCAGCAGTTACATTATGGGTGTCGGGGGCAATCAGCCCCAGCATTTT. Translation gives CASSYIMGVGGNQPQHF.

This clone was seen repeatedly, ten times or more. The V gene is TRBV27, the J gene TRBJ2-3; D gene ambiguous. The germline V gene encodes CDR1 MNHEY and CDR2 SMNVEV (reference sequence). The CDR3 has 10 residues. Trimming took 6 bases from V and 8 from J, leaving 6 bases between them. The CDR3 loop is CASSPFTQYF. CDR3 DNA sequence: TGTGCCAGCAGCCCTTTTACGCAGTATTTT.

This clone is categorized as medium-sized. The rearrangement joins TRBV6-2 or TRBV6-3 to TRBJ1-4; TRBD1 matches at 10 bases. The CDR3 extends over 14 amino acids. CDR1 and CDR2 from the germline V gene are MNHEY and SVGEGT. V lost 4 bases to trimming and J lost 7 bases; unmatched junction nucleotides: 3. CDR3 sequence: CASSSGTGAEKLFF. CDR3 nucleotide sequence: TGTGCCAGCAGTTCCGGGACAGGGGCTGAAAAACTGTTTTTT.

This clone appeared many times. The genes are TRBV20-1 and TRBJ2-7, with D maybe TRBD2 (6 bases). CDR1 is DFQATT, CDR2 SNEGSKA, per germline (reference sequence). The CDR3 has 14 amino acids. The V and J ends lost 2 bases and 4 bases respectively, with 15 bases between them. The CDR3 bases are TGCAGTGCTAGAAGCACGGCTAGCGATTACGAGCAGTACTTC. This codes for CSARSTASDYEQYF.

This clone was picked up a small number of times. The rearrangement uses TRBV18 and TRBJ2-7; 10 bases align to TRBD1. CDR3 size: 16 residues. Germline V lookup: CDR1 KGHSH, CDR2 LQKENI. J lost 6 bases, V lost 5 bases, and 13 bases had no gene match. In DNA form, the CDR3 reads TGTGCCAGCTCATTATATACGGGACAGGGGCAACGCGAGCAGTACTTC. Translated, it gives CASSLYTGQGQREQYF.

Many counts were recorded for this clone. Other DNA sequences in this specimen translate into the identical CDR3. In nucleotides, the CDR3 is TGTGCCAGTTCCTCTGGTTCACGGGACTATGGCTACACCTTC. As protein: CASSSGSRDYGYTF. The V gene is TRBV19, the J gene TRBJ1-2, with D hard to call. This CDR3 is 14 amino acids long. With 8 bases removed from V and 3 bases from J, the gap between germline ends came to 16 bases. CDR1 LNHDA and CDR2 SQIVND come from the germline V gene (reference sequence).